A single sample is the source of the 28 T cell receptor beta chains below, sequenced in a study of cytomegalovirus exposure and HLA in healthy donors (TCRdb year 2017). The library was generated by the immunoSEQ multiplex PCR assay. The multiplex PCR relied on a mix of 60 forward primers for TCR Vbeta segments and 13 reverse primers for TCR Jbeta segments. Drawn from immuneACCESS, this table holds only the in-frame rearrangements with V and J called that TCRdb kept. Clones are partly lost; checked studies trace under half to an unresolved V gene and leave the rest unexplained. The table for this sample lists 150,000 to 200,000 clones; approximately 82% of them were counted only once. 1.4% to 1.5% of the sample comes from the top ten. Sample: PBMCs. The receptor source for this set is a male donor in good health and CMV-seronegative.

In its sample, this clone was seen a few times. The V call is TRBV7-9, the J call TRBJ1-4; possibly TRBD1 for D (6 bases). With 5 bases removed from V and 10 bases from J, the gap between germline ends came to 17 bases. Germline CDR1 is SEHNR and CDR2 is FQNEAQ (reference sequence). This CDR3 contains 14 residues. The DNA of the CDR3 is TGTGCCAGCAGCCCCGGGGGGCAGGACCTAAAACTGTTTTTT. Protein sequence: CASSPGGQDLKLFF.

The genes are TRBV28 and TRBJ1-2, with D possibly matching TRBD1 (5 bases). The V end lost 3 bases, the J end lost 5 bases, and 10 bases lay between the germline ends. This CDR3 has 13 residues. Germline CDR1 is MDHEN and CDR2 is SYDVKM. Here the CDR3 reads CASSLAGRYGYTF. The CDR3 nucleotides are TGTGCCAGCAGTTTGGCAGGGAGGTATGGCTACACCTTC.

This clone has more than one count but fewer than ten. The junction departs from germline at one end; a sequencing error may be responsible. This sequence joins TRBV7-7 and TRBJ2-2, with 9 positions matching TRBD2. Germline V lookup: CDR1 SSHAT, CDR2 FNYEAQ (reference sequence). The CDR3 covers 16 residues. The CDR3 sequence: CASSSLAGFNTGELFF. CDR3 nucleotides: TGTGCTAGCAGCTCTCTAGCGGGGTTTAACACCGGGGAGCTGTTTTTT.

V usage is TRBV6-5 and J usage is TRBJ2-5; D not certain. The CDR3 has 14 amino acids. V gave up 0 bases and J gave up 4 bases, with 9 bases separating them. Per germline, CDR1 MNHEY and CDR2 SVGAGI. The CDR3 nucleotides are TGTGCCAGCAGTTACTCGCTCTCGAGAGAGACCCAGTACTTC. It encodes CASSYSLSRETQYF.

The chain is built from TRBV7-2 and TRBJ2-1; a possible D gene is TRBD2 (5 bases). Germline CDR1 reads SGHTA; CDR2 reads FQGNSA. Deletions cut 5 bases from V and 0 bases from J, with 11 bases between. CDR3 length: 15 residues. The chain's CDR3 is CASSPSGSSYNEQFF. CDR3 sequence (DNA): TGTGCCAGCAGCCCCAGCGGAAGCTCCTACAATGAGCAGTTCTTC.

The rearrangement joins TRBV12-5 to TRBJ2-7; the D gene is possibly TRBD2 (5 bases). V was cut by 8 bases and J by 5 bases, with 13 bases left in between. This CDR3 spans 12 amino acids. Germline V gene lookup returns CDR1 LGHNT and CDR2 FRNRAP. CDR3 protein: CASSTGKNEQYF. Here the CDR3 DNA reads TGTGCTAGTAGCACCGGGAAAAACGAGCAGTACTTC.

The chain recombines TRBV19 with TRBJ1-1, with D possibly matching TRBD1 (5 bases). V was cut by 6 bases and J by 2 bases, with 13 bases left in between. In germline, CDR1 is LNHDA, CDR2 SQIVND (reference sequence). The CDR3 totals 14 residues. The CDR3 loop is CASRLEGPNTEAFF. CDR3 bases: TGTGCCAGTAGGTTGGAGGGGCCTAACACTGAAGCTTTCTTT.

The rearrangement links TRBV18 to TRBJ1-4, with 11 nucleotides matching TRBD1. The germline V gene has CDR1 KGHSH and CDR2 LQKENI. V shed 0 bases and J 6 bases; nucleotides not matched to a gene: 12. This CDR3 is 19 amino acids long. The DNA for the CDR3 is TGTGCCAGCTCACCACCCCTGATGGGACAGGGGGATAATTATGAAAAACTGTTTTTT. Its translation is CASSPPLMGQGDNYEKLFF.

There are a few counts of this clone. V is TRBV19 and J is TRBJ1-5; 10 bases line up with TRBD1. V lost 4 bases and J lost 1; bases outside the gene matches: 1. Germline V gene lookup returns CDR1 LNHDA and CDR2 SQIVND (reference sequence). This CDR3 comprises 15 residues. CDR3 loop: CASSTDRGSNQPQHF. The CDR3 bases are TGTGCCAGTAGTACGGACAGGGGGAGCAATCAGCCCCAGCATTTT.

This clone was picked up one time. The J gene is TRBJ2-3, the V gene TRBV28; the match to TRBD2 covers 12 bases. CDR3 size: 16 residues. Looked up from germline, CDR1 is MDHEN and CDR2 is SYDVKM. The J segment lost 6 bases and the V segment lost 4 bases, leaving 8 bases of the junction unmatched. The CDR3 DNA sequence: TGTGCCAGCAGTTCTCTAGCGGGAGGGCCCTCGGATACGCAGTATTTT. It yields the protein CASSSLAGGPSDTQYF. The entire variable domain, with the rest obtained from reference TRBV28 and TRBJ2-3, is as follows: DVKVTQSSRYLVKRTGEKVFLECVQDMDHENMFWYRQDPGLGLRLIYFSYDVKMKEKGDIPEGYSVSREKKERFSLILESASTNQTSMYLCASSSLAGGPSDTQYFGPGTRLTVL.

This chain joins TRBV4-3 and TRBJ2-5, with 9 bases fitting TRBD2. Looked up from germline, CDR1 is LGHNA and CDR2 is YSLEER. The V gene end was trimmed by 0 bases and the J gene end by 4 bases; junction bases not matched to a gene: 6. This CDR3 contains 16 residues. The CDR3, as DNA: TGCGCCAGCAGCCAAGATTGGGGCGGGGGGGGAGAGACCCAGTACTTC. Protein sequence: CASSQDWGGGGETQYF.

The rearrangement uses TRBV21-1 and TRBJ2-3; the table's D call of TRBD1 was not tested on the DNA. TRBV21-1 constitutes a pseudogene. This CDR3 is built from 16 residues. The chain's CDR3 is CASSKEDRDRTDTQYF. CDR3 nucleotides: TGTGCCAGCAGCAAAGAAGACAGGGACCGCACAGATACGCAGTATTTT.

This clone was observed a single time. This chain connects TRBV7-2 to TRBJ1-5; D possibly corresponds to TRBD1 (6 bases). V lost 5 bases to trimming and J lost 4 bases, with 9 bases between them. The CDR3 has 13 amino acids. The germline V gene encodes CDR1 SGHTA and CDR2 FQGNSA. The CDR3 region is CASSPGENQPQHF. CDR3 nucleotide sequence: TGTGCCAGCAGCCCAGGGGAAAATCAGCCCCAGCATTTT.

This chain uses TRBV6-1 with TRBJ2-7, with D tentatively TRBD2 (5 bases). CDR1 and CDR2 from the germline V gene are MNHNS and SASEGT. The V end was cut by 0 bases, the J end by 6 bases, with 9 bases between. This CDR3 is 13 amino acids long. The chain's CDR3 is CASSEAGEIEQYF. The CDR3 DNA sequence: TGTGCCAGCAGTGAAGCTGGGGAGATCGAGCAGTACTTC.

V is TRBV9 and J is TRBJ2-1; no definite D call. V gave up 0 bases and J gave up 6 bases, with 10 bases separating them. In germline, CDR1 is SGDLS, CDR2 YYNGEE. This CDR3 spans 14 amino acids. The CDR3 here is CASSVGGSFNEQFF. In DNA form, the CDR3 reads TGTGCCAGCAGCGTAGGCGGTAGCTTCAATGAGCAGTTCTTC.

The chain uses TRBV19 and TRBJ2-5, with 9 nucleotides matching TRBD2. The CDR3 covers 15 residues. CDR1 and CDR2 from the germline V gene are LNHDA and SQIVND (reference sequence). V lost 5 bases, J lost 4 bases, and 8 bases stayed unmatched. For the CDR3, the DNA is TGTGCCAGTAGTCCCGGGGGTAGCGGGGGAGAGACCCAGTACTTC. This translates into CASSPGGSGGETQYF.

A single count supports this clone. The chain couples TRBV6-5 to TRBJ2-2; 13 positions agree with TRBD2. Trimming removed 5 bases from V and 6 bases from J; junction bases left unmatched: 3. The CDR3 runs to 15 residues. Germline CDR1 MNHEY, CDR2 SVGAGI. The CDR3 reads CASSPGTSGAGELFF. Here the CDR3 DNA reads TGTGCCAGCAGTCCCGGGACTAGCGGGGCCGGGGAGCTGTTTTTT.

The V gene is TRBV5-8, the J gene TRBJ1-5; possible D gene TRBD1, 6 bases. The CDR3 has 15 amino acids. The germline gives CDR1 SGHTS, CDR2 YDEGEE. The V gene lost 0 bases and the J gene lost 3 bases, with 10 bases spanning the gap. CDR3 loop: CASSLGQGSNQPQHF. The DNA of the CDR3 is TGTGCCAGCAGCTTGGGGCAGGGGTCCAATCAGCCCCAGCATTTT.

This chain links TRBV2 with TRBJ1-3; no firm D call. Germline CDR1 reads SNHLY; CDR2 reads FYNNEI. V was shortened by 6 bases and J by 6 bases, with 15 bases between the two germline ends. The CDR3 is 14 amino acids. The CDR3 spells CASRTERRVNTIYF. The CDR3 region has the DNA TGTGCCAGCAGGACCGAGCGGCGCGTAAACACCATATATTTT.

The genes are TRBV19 and TRBJ2-3; 7 bases map to TRBD2. Germline-derived CDR1 and CDR2 are LNHDA and SQIVND (reference sequence). The CDR3 totals 14 residues. V dropped 6 bases and J dropped 3; count of bases not matched to a gene: 6. The CDR3 here is CASRRGSETDTQYF. CDR3 coding DNA: TGTGCCAGTAGGCGGGGGAGTGAGACAGATACGCAGTATTTT.

A note on this clone: Additional DNA sequences in this sample encode the identical CDR3. The J gene is TRBJ2-3, the V gene TRBV11-3; tentatively, D is TRBD1 (6 bases). The CDR3 extends over 14 amino acids. In germline, CDR1 is SGHNT, CDR2 YENEEA. The V end lost 9 bases, the J end lost 4 bases, and 17 bases lay between the germline ends. The chain's CDR3 is CASSARTGPDTQYF. CDR3 bases: TGTGCCAGTAGCGCTCGTACAGGGCCAGATACGCAGTATTTT.

This clone has just a few counts. DNA of the CDR3: TGTGCCAGCAGCTTAGGCGTGGGGGGGCCTCGAACTGAAGCTTTCTTT. Its protein product is CASSLGVGGPRTEAFF. V is TRBV7-2 and J is TRBJ1-1; a possible D gene is TRBD1 (6 bases). With 1 base removed from V and 5 bases from J, the gap between germline ends came to 17 bases. Germline V gene data show CDR1 as SGHTA and CDR2 as FQGNSA. The CDR3 contains 16 residues.

This rearrangement joins TRBV11-2 to TRBJ2-7, with D hard to call. Deletions cut 0 bases from V and 1 base from J, with 7 bases between. Germline loops: CDR1 SGHAT, CDR2 FQNNGV. CDR3 length: 14 residues. CDR3 sequence reads: CASSLDLYSYEQYF. The CDR3 DNA reads TGTGCCAGCAGCTTAGATCTGTATTCCTACGAGCAGTACTTC.

The chain uses TRBV7-2 and TRBJ2-7, with D unclear. Trimming took 2 bases from V and 7 from J, leaving 9 bases between them. CDR1 is SGHTA and CDR2 is FQGNSA in the germline V gene. This CDR3 has 12 residues. The CDR3: CASSLSSREQYF. As DNA, the CDR3 is TGTGCCAGCAGCTTAAGTTCGAGGGAGCAGTACTTC.

Only a few counts were recorded for this clone. The CDR3 DNA reads as TGCGCCAGCAGCCAAGGCCTAGCGGCCTACAATGAGCAGTTCTTC. It is translated as CASSQGLAAYNEQFF. The gene calls are TRBV4-1 and TRBJ2-1; 7 bases fit TRBD2. V was clipped by 1 base and J by 2 bases; unmatched bases: 2. The CDR3 extends over 15 amino acids. The germline V gene has CDR1 MGHRA and CDR2 YSYEKL.

This clone was recorded only once. The chain combines TRBV28 with TRBJ1-5; maybe TRBD1 (6 bases). Germline V gives CDR1 MDHEN, CDR2 SYDVKM. The CDR3 is 13 amino acids. V lost 6 bases, J lost 9 bases, and 15 bases lay in between. DNA of the CDR3: TGTGCCAGCAGGGGAGGGACACCGTGGCCCCAGCATTTT. As protein: CASRGGTPWPQHF.

This clone rates as medium-sized (0.01 to 0.1%). This chain links TRBV19 with TRBJ1-2, with 9 bases aligning to TRBD1. The CDR3 is 15 amino acids. After removal of 5 bases from V and 4 bases from J, the junction contained 8 bases not matched to a gene. CDR1 is LNHDA, CDR2 SQIVND, per germline (reference sequence). The CDR3 sequence is CASSVTGGGPYGYTF. The CDR3 coding sequence is TGTGCCAGTAGTGTCACAGGGGGCGGCCCCTATGGCTACACCTTC.

The V call is TRBV7-2, the J call TRBJ2-5; 7 bases agree with TRBD2. The CDR3 is 13 residues long. V lost 4 bases to trimming and J lost 5 bases; unmatched junction nucleotides: 4. Germline V gives CDR1 SGHTA, CDR2 FQGNSA. In DNA form, the CDR3 reads TGTGCCAGCAGCTCGGGGGGATGGGAGACCCAGTACTTC. This encodes CASSSGGWETQYF.